Sequencing of this TCR beta chain was carried out in a study of beta chain features in type 1 diabetes. Study-level findings and limits: Across all four CD4+ subsets, people with type 1 diabetes showed modestly shorter TCRB CDR3s.

The germline gives CDR1 MNHEY, CDR2 SVGAGI. Trimming took 2 bases from V and 8 from J, leaving 7 bases between them. The CDR3 contains 11 residues. Regarding this clone: What it binds is not known.

Expressed TCRB transcripts were sequenced because the isolated RNA had all been reverse transcribed beforehand. The method was immunoSEQ multiplex PCR; TCRdb's version includes in-frame clones alone and lacks a portion of them. The sample lists hundreds of thousands of clones, about 14% occurring once. The source is a man between 18 and 35 years old with type 1 diabetes. This chain joins TRBV6-5 and TRBJ2-7; D is perhaps TRBD2 (5 bases). The sample was naive CD4+ T cells from blood. This chain's CDR3 is CASSYGEKQYF. The DNA for the CDR3 is TGTGCCAGCAGTTACGGGGAGAAGCAGTACTTC.